These T cell receptor beta chains were read from a single sample in a study of T cells in tuberculosis. Using immunoSEQ multiplex PCR, the repertoire was profiled, and TCRdb retains in-frame clones only, with some absent. The table has tens of thousands of clones, 94% seen once. The specimen comprised PBMCs, sampled at tuberculosis diagnosis. Every receptor here comes from an adult with tuberculosis. Each CDR3 is given with its conserved first and last residue. A D gene is named only where the DNA matches it firmly.

D gene | J gene | V gene | CDR3 DNA | CDR3 protein
. | TRBJ2-3 | TRBV15 | TGTGCCACCAGCAGGGCGGGGGCCAGCACAGATACGCAGTATTTT | CATSRAGASTDTQYF
TRBD1 | TRBJ2-3 | TRBV12-5 | TGTGCTAGTGGGGGGACAGGCGGACACACAGATACGCAGTATTTT | CASGGTGGHTDTQYF
. | TRBJ2-7 | TRBV10-3 | TGTGCCATCAGTGAGCAGGGCATCGGTCCCTACGAGCAGTACTTC | CAISEQGIGPYEQYF
. | TRBJ1-1 | TRBV10-3 | TGTGCCATCAGTGAGTCCGGGGGGGGCACTGAAGCTTTCTTT | CAISESGGGTEAFF
. | TRBJ1-5 | TRBV29-1 | TGCAGCGTTGAAGGCAGCCCAGGGCAGCCCCAGCATTTT | CSVEGSPGQPQHF
. | TRBJ2-7 | TRBV3-1/TRBV3-2 | TGTGCCAGCCGTGAGCAGTACTTC | CASREQYF
. | TRBJ1-5 | TRBV29-1 | TGCAGCGTAAGACAGGTCGGTCGGGATCAGCCCCAGCATTTT | CSVRQVGRDQPQHF
TRBD1 | TRBJ2-7 | TRBV5-6 | TGTGCCAGCAGCCTAGACAGGGCCTACGAGCAGTACTTC | CASSLDRAYEQYF
. | TRBJ1-5 | TRBV19 | TGTGCCAGTACCACTCGGCAGGGTGGTGATCAGCCCCAGCATTTT | CASTTRQGGDQPQHF
TRBD1 | TRBJ1-1 | TRBV30 | TGTGCCGGGGGGACAGGGAACACTGAAGCTTTCTTT | CAGGTGNTEAFF